This entry concerns a single T cell receptor beta chain. The CDR3 has 15 amino acids. Trimming cost V 4 bases and J 7 bases, with 16 bases left between them. Germline V CDR1 and CDR2: LNHDA, SQIVND (reference sequence). The record originates from a study of blood T cell repertoires in COVID-19. Background on the study: Sites in the United States, Italy and Spain provided acute and convalescent COVID-19 samples. T cells, B-cell-depleted T cells, or PBMCs supplied cDNA or gDNA.

Per the study methods: Amplified reference gene primers provided the basis for estimating nucleated cell counts. The method was immunoSEQ multiplex PCR; TCRdb's version includes in-frame clones alone and lacks a portion of them. V, J and clone size reflect that table, while D and trimming were determined from the DNA. The sample yields roughly 100,000 clones, approximately 82% seen once. The TCR sequence derives from a man aged 55 to 70 with active or convalescent COVID-19. The V and J genes are TRBV19 and TRBJ1-4; D unresolved. The sample taken for sequencing was peripheral blood. The CDR3 loop reads CASSTTLGSGEKLFF. In DNA form, the CDR3 reads TGTGCCAGTAGTACCACTTTAGGGAGTGGTGAAAAACTGTTTTTT.